This is a list of T cell receptor beta chains from one sample in a study of CD8 T cells in ankylosing spondylitis. TCRdb re-called the 5' RACE reads through MiXCR, storing one row per CDR3 protein. This table has approximately 250,000 distinct CDR3 sequences, roughly 32% appearing once. What was sequenced was blood, either unsorted or a sorted T cell fraction (not recorded which). These receptors were obtained from a male donor with ankylosing spondylitis or in good health (not recorded which). Both conserved end residues are part of each CDR3. The D gene is left open where the match is weak. Some rows mark clone size as missing; the rest say once, few, many or name a class of expanded clone.

d_call	j_call	clone_size	v_call	cdr3_aa	cdr3_nt
NA	TRBJ2-1	NA	TRBV24-1	CATSDLKTADNEQFF	TGTGCCACCAGTGATTTGAAGACAGCCGACAATGAGCAGTTCTTC
TRBD1	TRBJ2-1	NA	TRBV5-1	CASSWGTGMVSEQFF	TGCGCCAGCAGCTGGGGGACAGGGATGGTCAGTGAGCAGTTCTTC
NA	TRBJ2-1	NA	TRBV2	CASSELGSPVDEQFF	TGTGCCAGCAGTGAATTAGGCAGCCCGGTCGATGAGCAGTTCTTC
NA	TRBJ2-3	NA	TRBV6-4	CASSALLTDTQYF	TGTGCCAGCAGTGCCCTTTTGACAGATACGCAGTATTTT
NA	TRBJ2-7	NA	TRBV10-1	CASSAAGNTYEQYF	TGCGCCAGCAGTGCCGCGGGGAATACCTACGAGCAGTACTTC
NA	TRBJ1-1	NA	TRBV7-8	CASSPGGRFEAFF	TGTGCCAGCAGCCCTGGTGGACGGTTTGAAGCTTTCTTT
NA	TRBJ1-5	NA	TRBV29-1	CSVRAGNQPQHF	TGCAGCGTGAGAGCTGGCAATCAGCCCCAGCATTTT
NA	TRBJ1-1	few	TRBV20-1	CSATPWESNTEAFF	TGCAGTGCTACACCTTGGGAGTCGAACACTGAAGCTTTCTTT
TRBD1	TRBJ1-2	few	TRBV20-1	CSATRDSIYGYTF	TGCAGTGCTACTCGGGACAGCATATATGGCTACACCTTC
TRBD1	TRBJ2-7	few	TRBV6-1	CASIIPLGQGVDEQYF	TGTGCCAGCATCATCCCCTTGGGACAGGGGGTCGACGAGCAGTACTTC
NA	TRBJ2-7	NA	TRBV18	CASSPPRAYEQYF	TGTGCCAGCTCACCACCGAGGGCGTACGAGCAGTACTTC
NA	TRBJ2-5	few	TRBV7-2	CASSFTAAFETQYF	TGTGCCAGCAGCTTCACAGCGGCGTTCGAGACCCAGTACTTC
NA	TRBJ2-5	few	TRBV6-6	CASRKGQETQYF	TGTGCCAGTAGAAAAGGTCAAGAGACCCAGTACTTC
NA	TRBJ1-1	NA	TRBV20-1	CSASQASNTEAFF	TGCAGTGCTAGTCAGGCTAGCAACACTGAAGCTTTCTTT
NA	TRBJ2-3	NA	TRBV20-1	CSVEPPSTDTQYF	TGCAGTGTTGAGCCTCCTAGCACAGATACGCAGTATTTT
NA	TRBJ2-5	many	TRBV29-1	CSVGRGQETQYF	TGCAGCGTTGGAAGGGGGCAAGAGACCCAGTACTTC
TRBD2	TRBJ2-4	few	TRBV9	CASSASGGATKNIQYF	TGTGCCAGCAGCGCTAGCGGGGGGGCGACCAAAAACATTCAGTACTTC
TRBD1	TRBJ2-6	NA	TRBV10-3	CAISQGQGLGANVLTF	TGTGCCATCAGTCAGGGACAGGGCCTGGGGGCCAACGTCCTGACTTTC